What follows describes a single TCR beta chain. Its specificity is not known. With 4 bases clipped from V and 2 bases from J, the junction kept 8 bases outside the gene matches. The V gene's germline CDR1 is LGHNA and CDR2 YNFKEQ. This CDR3 region has 16 residues. Here immunoSEQ multiplex PCR was the method, and the copy in TCRdb shows in-frame clones only, minus some. The table records 40,000 to 55,000 clones, around four fifths of them present only once. These data originate in a study of cytotoxic CD8 clonotypes in ibrutinib-treated CLL. Broader study findings: Sustained-remission and progressing patients had unequal sampling times.

The V gene is TRBV4-2, the J gene TRBJ2-7; 10 bases match TRBD2. Here the sequenced sample was PBMCs, taken after 24 months of ibrutinib treatment. The clonotype was recovered from a human donor with chronic lymphocytic leukemia. CDR3: CASSPSGTSGTYEQYF. The CDR3 DNA reads TGTGCCAGCAGCCCCAGTGGAACTAGCGGGACCTACGAGCAGTACTTC.